This TCR beta chain was documented in a study of shared clonotypes between healthy human individuals. Remarks on this clone: What it binds is unknown.

CDR1 and CDR2 from the germline V gene are MGHDK and SYGVNS. With V trimmed by 4 bases and J by 7 bases, 9 bases remained unmatched. The CDR3 length is 14 residues. Produced via immunoSEQ multiplex PCR; TCRdb's table is partial and in-frame only. The table lists some 2.1 million clones, 95% of them singletons. General study points: Richness estimates generally favored naive over memory subsets.

The sample was naive CD4+ T cells sorted from blood. The subset: CD45RA+ positively selected. The sequence was obtained from a man aged 18 to 30 in good health. The chain has TRBV25-1 and TRBJ1-2; 7 bases line up with TRBD1. This CDR3 reads CASSAHTGVGGYTF. The CDR3 region has the DNA TGTGCCAGCAGTGCCCACACAGGGGTGGGTGGCTACACCTTC.